This passage covers 26 T cell receptor beta chains from one sample sequenced in a study of shared clonotypes between healthy human individuals. Terminally differentiated effector memory CD45RA+ cells were excluded from the naive CD8 cells, which were CD45RO-negative and positively selected for CCR7. Some clones are missing from TCRdb's copy, which holds only in-frame ones; the method was immunoSEQ multiplex PCR. Of around 550,000 clones in the sample, approximately 95% were seen once. The sample consisted of naive CD8+ T cells sorted from blood. The receptors were sampled from a woman under 40 in good health.

The J gene is TRBJ2-3, the V gene TRBV27; 8 nucleotides line up with TRBD2. CDR1 is MNHEY and CDR2 is SMNVEV in the germline V gene (reference sequence). This CDR3 spans 16 amino acids. V trimming: 1 base; J trimming: 0 bases; junction bases outside the gene matches: 3. CDR3 protein: CASSLFSSGSTDTQYF. The DNA of the CDR3 is TGTGCCAGCAGTTTATTTTCTAGCGGGAGCACAGATACGCAGTATTTT.

The chain joins TRBV11-2 to TRBJ2-7, with 9 bases identical to TRBD1. The germline V gene has CDR1 SGHAT and CDR2 FQNNGV. Losses at the gene ends were 0 bases for V and 1 base for J; bases not matched to a gene: 10. The length of the CDR3 is 18 residues. DNA for the CDR3: TGTGCCAGCAGCTTAGATCAACCGAGGACAGGGGTTTCCTACGAGCAGTACTTC. Its protein product is CASSLDQPRTGVSYEQYF. Based on the CDR3 plus reference TRBV11-2 and TRBJ2-7, the full variable domain is EAGVAQSPRYKIIEKRQSVAFWCNPISGHATLYWYQQILGQGPKLLIQFQNNGVVDDSQLPKDRFSAERLKGVDSTLKIQPAKLEDSAVYLCASSLDQPRTGVSYEQYFGPGTRLTVT.

In its sample, this clone was seen once. The V gene is TRBV4-1, the J gene TRBJ2-6; D might be TRBD2 (5 bases). Germline values: CDR1 MGHRA, CDR2 YSYEKL. V was trimmed by 4 bases and J by 0 bases, leaving 10 bases between them. The CDR3 is made up of 16 amino acids. Here the CDR3 reads CASSLGLSSGANVLTF. The CDR3, as DNA: TGCGCCAGCAGCCTTGGACTGTCCTCTGGGGCCAACGTCCTGACTTTC.

This sequence joins TRBV5-1 and TRBJ2-5; no reliable D call. Trimming left V 4 bases short and J 5 bases short, with 9 bases between. The CDR3 sequence is 12 residues long. Germline V gene sequence: CDR1 SGHRS, CDR2 YFSETQ. DNA of the CDR3: TGCGCCAGCAGCCTGTCCCCGGAGACCCAGTACTTC. Protein sequence: CASSLSPETQYF.

The chain recombines TRBV13 with TRBJ1-3; no clear D gene. With 0 bases removed from V and 4 bases from J, the gap between germline ends came to 7 bases. The CDR3 loop spans 14 amino acids. The germline CDR1 and CDR2 sequences are PRHDT and FYEKMQ (reference sequence). The CDR3 DNA reads TGTGCCAGCAGCTTAGGCACGAGCGGAAACACCATATATTTT. Translating gives CASSLGTSGNTIYF.

This chain connects TRBV27 to TRBJ2-7; D not resolved. The CDR3 loop spans 15 amino acids. The V and J ends lost 0 bases and 0 bases respectively, with 9 bases between them. Germline V gene data show CDR1 as MNHEY and CDR2 as SMNVEV (reference sequence). CDR3 sequence: CASSLSAWSSYEQYF. CDR3 bases: TGTGCCAGCAGTTTATCCGCTTGGAGCTCCTACGAGCAGTACTTC.

The rearrangement uses TRBV7-9 and TRBJ2-1, with a possible D match to TRBD2 (7 bases). The CDR3 is 17 amino acids. With 6 bases removed from V and 4 bases from J, the gap between germline ends came to 22 bases. Germline CDR1 and CDR2: SEHNR and FQNEAQ (reference sequence). CDR3 amino acids: CASSRTGGGGPYNEQFF. The CDR3 bases are TGTGCCAGCAGTCGCACTGGGGGCGGGGGTCCTTACAATGAGCAGTTCTTC.

The chain carries TRBV11-3 and TRBJ2-1; 7 nucleotides agree with TRBD1. The CDR3 totals 15 residues. V shed 2 bases, J shed 4 bases, and the junction held 5 bases outside the gene matches. Germline CDR1 and CDR2: SGHNT and YENEEA. The CDR3 DNA follows: TGTGCCAGCAGCTTATGGACAGGCGATTACAATGAGCAGTTCTTC. The encoded protein is CASSLWTGDYNEQFF.

V usage is TRBV6-6 and J usage is TRBJ2-7; 12 positions match TRBD2. The CDR3 has 14 residues. In germline, CDR1 is MNHNY, CDR2 SVGAGI (reference sequence). V dropped 6 bases and J dropped 6; count of bases not matched to a gene: 6. CDR3 amino acids: CASSLAGGPIEQYF. In DNA, the CDR3 is TGTGCCAGCAGCCTAGCGGGAGGGCCAATCGAGCAGTACTTC.

This clone was seen a single time. V is TRBV29-1 and J is TRBJ2-7; TRBD1 is a possible D gene (6 bases). CDR3 size: 13 residues. CDR1 is SQVTM, CDR2 ANQGSEA, per germline. V was clipped by 1 base and J by 2 bases, with 9 bases between them. CDR3 in DNA: TGCAGCGTTGAAGGGGGGCGGCCCTACGAGCAGTACTTC. Translation gives CSVEGGRPYEQYF.

The chain uses TRBV7-6 and TRBJ2-7, with D unclear. The CDR3 has 13 amino acids. Trimming pared 0 bases from V and 3 bases from J, leaving 6 bases between. In germline, CDR1 is SGHVS, CDR2 FNYEAQ. The DNA for the CDR3 is TGTGCCAGCAGCTTAGCAAATAGCTACGAGCAGTACTTC. It yields the protein CASSLANSYEQYF.

The chain is built from TRBV4-1 and TRBJ1-1, with D possibly being TRBD1 (5 bases). The CDR3 covers 14 residues. Germline V lookup: CDR1 MGHRA, CDR2 YSYEKL. Between the trimmed V and J ends, which lost 1 base and 4 bases, there was a span of 10 bases. CDR3 in DNA: TGCGCCAGCAGCCAAGGGTCCGGGGGCACTGAAGCTTTCTTT. This gives the protein CASSQGSGGTEAFF.

This rearrangement joins TRBV2 to TRBJ2-1; 14 bases agree with TRBD2. V lost 9 bases and J lost 1; bases outside the gene matches: 5. From germline, CDR1 is SNHLY and CDR2 FYNNEI. The CDR3 runs to 16 residues. The CDR3 region is CASGTSGRGSYNEQFF. The CDR3 DNA is TGTGCCAGTGGGACTAGCGGGAGAGGGTCCTACAATGAGCAGTTCTTC.

The rearrangement links TRBV2 to TRBJ2-1; perhaps TRBD2 as D (6 bases). Germline-derived CDR1 and CDR2 are SNHLY and FYNNEI. The CDR3 consists of 14 residues. V lost 9 bases and J 7 bases, leaving 19 bases between the germline ends. The DNA for the CDR3 is TGTGCCAGGGGAGGTGGCGGGACGATAAATGAGCAGTTCTTC. It codes for CARGGGGTINEQFF.

CDR3 region: CASSLGSSGVSADTQYF. Here the CDR3 DNA reads TGTGCCAGCAGCTTAGGATCCAGCGGAGTTTCCGCAGATACGCAGTATTTT. V is TRBV7-8 and J is TRBJ2-3, with a tentative D call TRBD2 (5 bases). V was trimmed by 1 base and J by 4 bases, leaving 18 bases between them. The germline gives CDR1 SGHVS, CDR2 FQNEAQ. CDR3 length: 17 residues.

In DNA, the CDR3 is TGTGCCAGCAGCTTACAGGGGGCCCCCTACGAGCAGTACTTC. This gives the protein CASSLQGAPYEQYF. This rearrangement joins TRBV7-9 to TRBJ2-7; 8 positions match TRBD1. J was trimmed by 2 bases and V by 2 bases; bases with no gene match: 2. The CDR3 loop spans 14 amino acids. Germline V gives CDR1 SEHNR, CDR2 FQNEAQ (reference sequence).

The chain recombines TRBV27 with TRBJ2-7; D may be TRBD1 (5 bases). CDR3 length: 16 residues. Germline CDR1 MNHEY, CDR2 SMNVEV (reference sequence). Deletions cut 0 bases from V and 2 bases from J, with 14 bases between. The CDR3 protein is CASSLSKGFKTYEQYF. The CDR3 nucleotides read TGTGCCAGCAGTTTATCTAAGGGGTTCAAAACCTACGAGCAGTACTTC.

V is TRBV5-6 and J is TRBJ2-2; 8 bases are shared with TRBD1. This CDR3 is 14 amino acids long. The V and J ends lost 4 bases and 5 bases, in that order; junction bases with no gene match: 4. Per germline, CDR1 SGHDT and CDR2 YYEEEE. The CDR3 bases are TGTGCCAGCAGCCGGACAGGGAGGACCGGGGAGCTGTTTTTT. This translates into CASSRTGRTGELFF.

V gene TRBV10-3 combines with J gene TRBJ2-1; TRBD2 agrees at 8 bases. J was trimmed by 0 bases and V by 6 bases; bases with no gene match: 7. Germline CDR1 is ENHRY and CDR2 is SYGVKD. This CDR3 region has 16 residues. The CDR3 protein is CAISPLAVSSYNEQFF. In DNA form, the CDR3 reads TGTGCCATCAGCCCACTAGCGGTTAGCTCCTACAATGAGCAGTTCTTC.

The rearrangement links TRBV19 to TRBJ2-6; D call uncertain. The CDR3 spans 18 residues. CDR1 and CDR2 (germline): LNHDA, SQIVND (reference sequence). Trimming took off 3 bases at V and 2 bases at J, with 17 bases between the two ends. Here the CDR3 reads CASSILSGATTGANVLTF. The CDR3 DNA sequence: TGTGCCAGTAGTATTCTTTCGGGCGCAACCACTGGGGCCAACGTCCTGACTTTC.

The V gene is TRBV5-8, the J gene TRBJ2-7, with 7 bases matching TRBD2. Germline V CDR1 and CDR2: SGHTS, YDEGEE. V shed 4 bases, J shed 3 bases, and the junction held 7 bases outside the gene matches. The CDR3 is 14 amino acids. The CDR3 coding sequence is TGTGCCAGCAGCCCTAGGACTAGGCACTACGAGCAGTACTTC. Translation: CASSPRTRHYEQYF.

The chain combines TRBV28 with TRBJ1-2; D gene uncertain. Trimming stripped 3 bases from V and 4 bases from J, with 18 bases between. Germline V gene lookup returns CDR1 MDHEN and CDR2 SYDVKM. This CDR3 is built from 16 residues. CDR3 DNA sequence: TGTGCCAGCAGTTTCAACCCCGGACGGGCTGCCTATGGCTACACCTTC. Protein sequence: CASSFNPGRAAYGYTF.

Points on this clone: This same CDR3 is encoded by further DNA sequences in the sample. The chain is built from TRBV28 and TRBJ2-7, with D perhaps matching TRBD1 or TRBD2 (5 bases each). The germline CDR1 and CDR2 sequences are MDHEN and SYDVKM. This CDR3 is 13 amino acids long. Trimming left V 3 bases short and J 4 bases short, with 10 bases between. The chain's CDR3 is CASSLGDLYEQYF. The CDR3 nucleotides are TGTGCCAGCAGTTTGGGGGATCTGTACGAGCAGTACTTC.

The rearrangement uses TRBV19 and TRBJ2-1, with TRBD2 matching over 7 bases. The V gene end was trimmed by 5 bases and the J gene end by 2 bases; junction bases not matched to a gene: 3. The CDR3 covers 14 residues. CDR1 and CDR2 (germline): LNHDA, SQIVND (reference sequence). The CDR3 bases are TGTGCCAGTAGTTTCGGGACTACCTACAATGAGCAGTTCTTC. Its protein is CASSFGTTYNEQFF.

J is TRBJ2-7 and V is TRBV7-9; D is possibly TRBD1 or TRBD2 (6 bases each). V was clipped by 5 bases and J by 5 bases, with 10 bases between them. Germline CDR1 and CDR2: SEHNR and FQNEAQ (reference sequence). The CDR3 consists of 12 residues. As DNA, the CDR3 is TGTGCCAGCAGCAAGGGGGGCCACGAGCAGTACTTC. This gives the protein CASSKGGHEQYF.

This chain joins TRBV27 and TRBJ2-1; 13 bases are shared with TRBD2. V was pared by 9 bases and J by 8 bases, with 4 bases of the junction left unmatched. Germline-derived CDR1 and CDR2 are MNHEY and SMNVEV (reference sequence). The CDR3 extends over 13 amino acids. This CDR3 reads CASGLAGEHEQFF. DNA for the CDR3: TGTGCCAGTGGACTAGCGGGAGAGCATGAGCAGTTCTTC.